The 2 T cell receptor beta chains listed next were all sequenced from one sample in a study of shared clonotypes between healthy human individuals. Sequencing was performed with immunoSEQ multiplex PCR; in TCRdb, only in-frame clones are kept and a portion is missing. The sample includes roughly 2,300,000 clones, under 95% of them seen just once. The sample was naive CD4+ T cells from PBMCs. Stated subset: CD45RA+ positively selected. The receptors were gathered from a man younger than 30 in good health. Some clones in this sample may be carry-over from other donors' samples.

J is TRBJ2-5 and V is TRBV6-5, with a tentative D call TRBD1 (5 bases). Germline V lookup: CDR1 MNHEY, CDR2 SVGAGI. This CDR3 region has 11 residues. Trimming took 6 bases from V and 7 from J, leaving 9 bases between them. This CDR3 is CASSNQGTQYF. The CDR3 DNA sequence: TGTGCCAGCAGCAATCAGGGGACCCAGTACTTC.

The chain has TRBV7-3 and TRBJ2-5; 10 nucleotides line up with TRBD2. Germline V gene data show CDR1 as SGHTA and CDR2 as FQGTGA. V was pared by 5 bases and J by 1 base, with 1 base of the junction left unmatched. This CDR3 spans 14 amino acids. The CDR3 spells CASSRTSGQETQYF. Written as DNA, the CDR3 is TGTGCCAGCAGCCGGACTAGCGGCCAAGAGACCCAGTACTTC.